The 25 T cell receptor beta chains below all came from one sample that was sequenced in a study of human T cells and chemical hapten exposure listed by TCRdb under 2021. The sample's time point label, in plain terms: patch test 1, 2 weeks after DPC sensitization. The treatment or condition label of this sample denotes: therapeutic diphenylcyclopropenone sensitization with weekly scalp DPC. The method was RACE. Instrument on record: NextSeq 500. TCRdb took the public reads, trimmed them with fastp at Q25, ran MiXCR for clone calling and kept in-frame beta chains. Every entry covers one CDR3 protein and lists the most common genes and DNA from its rows. This sample holds under 120,000 distinct CDR3 sequences; roughly 11% were observed only once. Roughly 3.5% of the sample belongs to the ten largest clones. Sequences were derived from whole blood, sampled in connection with sensitization to the hapten diphenylcyclopropenone (DPC). These receptors were obtained from a woman aged 40 to 55 with alopecia areata. Some clones in this sample may be carry-over from other donors' samples.

This clonotype was seen a handful of times. V usage is TRBV27 and J usage is TRBJ1-2; the match to TRBD1 covers 8 bases. CDR3 size: 13 residues. Trimming at V came to 5 bases and at J to 7 bases, leaving 6 bases not matched to a gene. The germline gives CDR1 MNHEY, CDR2 SMNVEV (reference sequence). CDR3 residues: CASSQSRGPGYTF. CDR3 coding DNA: TGTGCCAGCAGTCAAAGCAGGGGGCCTGGCTACACCTTC.

This clonotype was seen at least ten times. The chain has TRBV7-9 and TRBJ2-3; 8 nucleotides match TRBD2. Germline lookup yields CDR1 SEHNR and CDR2 FQNEAQ (reference sequence). J lost 4 bases, V lost 4 bases, and 4 bases had no gene match. The CDR3 is made up of 14 amino acids. The CDR3 coding sequence is TGTGCCAGCAGCTGGGGTAGCGGGGCAGATACGCAGTATTTT. Amino acid sequence: CASSWGSGADTQYF.

CDR3 sequence: CASSSTPTEAFF. For the CDR3, the DNA is TGTGCCAGCAGCTCAACACCGACTGAAGCTTTCTTT. The chain recombines TRBV7-2 with TRBJ1-1; D is undetermined. V was clipped by 4 bases and J by 5 bases, with 8 bases between them. The CDR3 is made up of 12 amino acids. Germline V gives CDR1 SGHTA, CDR2 FQGNSA.

In its sample, this clonotype was seen a few times. V and J are TRBV11-2 and TRBJ2-1; 9 bases match TRBD2. Trimming at V came to 1 base and at J to 5 bases, leaving 6 bases not matched to a gene. Germline V gene data show CDR1 as SGHAT and CDR2 as FQNNGV. This CDR3 is built from 16 residues. The CDR3 here is CASSLGLAGVHNEQFF. The CDR3 coding sequence is TGTGCCAGCAGCTTAGGGTTAGCGGGAGTCCACAATGAGCAGTTCTTC.

This clonotype came up many times. V gene TRBV6-2 or TRBV6-3 combines with J gene TRBJ2-1; 11 positions agree with TRBD2. Germline-derived CDR1 and CDR2 are MNHEY and SVGEGT. The CDR3 totals 15 residues. The trim removed 4 bases at V and 2 bases at J, leaving 1 base unmatched. CDR3 in amino acids: CASSSLAGAYNEQFF. DNA of the CDR3: TGTGCCAGCAGTTCACTAGCGGGGGCCTACAATGAGCAGTTCTTC.

This clonotype was detected many times. The chain joins TRBV20-1 to TRBJ2-1, with 12 bases fitting TRBD2. V lost 1 base to trimming and J lost 10 bases; unmatched junction nucleotides: 5. This CDR3 spans 14 amino acids. Germline loops: CDR1 DFQATT, CDR2 SNEGSKA (reference sequence). In nucleotides, the CDR3 is TGCAGTGCTAGAGCTTCCGGGACTAGCGGGGAGCAGTTCTTC. It translates to CSARASGTSGEQFF.

This clonotype appeared many times. The rearrangement joins TRBV20-1 to TRBJ2-7, with 7 bases fitting TRBD2. Per germline, CDR1 DFQATT and CDR2 SNEGSKA (reference sequence). The CDR3 runs 14 residues. With V trimmed by 3 bases and J by 0 bases, 5 bases remained unmatched. The CDR3 region has the DNA TGCAGTGCTAGTAAGCGGGGCCGCTCCTACGAGCAGTACTTC. This translates into CSASKRGRSYEQYF.

This clonotype was seen repeatedly, ten times or more. The CDR3 spells CASSWTSGGGGKNIQYF. CDR3 bases: TGTGCCAGCAGCTGGACTAGCGGAGGGGGGGGTAAAAACATTCAGTACTTC. V is TRBV7-2 and J is TRBJ2-4, with 10 bases matching TRBD2. Trimming removed 4 bases from V and 4 bases from J; junction bases left unmatched: 10. CDR1 is SGHTA and CDR2 is FQGNSA in the germline V gene. The CDR3 is made up of 17 amino acids.

This clonotype was picked up many times. This sequence joins TRBV12-3 or TRBV12-4 and TRBJ2-7; the D gene is possibly TRBD1 (5 bases). Trimming stripped 6 bases from V and 7 bases from J, with 16 bases between. The CDR3 is 13 residues long. The CDR3 DNA is TGTGCCAGCAGGCTTGGGGCTATCTGGGAGCAGTACTTC. Translation: CASRLGAIWEQYF.

The table lists this clonotype with many counts. This chain joins TRBV3-1 and TRBJ1-6, with D possibly being TRBD1 (6 bases). Between the trimmed V and J ends, which lost 7 bases and 11 bases, there was a span of 15 bases. Germline V gives CDR1 LGHDT, CDR2 YNNKEL (reference sequence). The CDR3 is 13 amino acids. The CDR3 sequence is CASKRAGVTPLHF. The CDR3 bases are TGTGCCAGCAAGAGGGCAGGGGTTACACCCCTCCACTTT.

This clonotype was counted between two and nine times. The V and J genes are TRBV6-5 and TRBJ1-6; no reliable D call. The V and J ends lost 4 bases and 7 bases respectively, with 8 bases between them. The CDR3 runs 13 residues. CDR1 MNHEY and CDR2 SVGAGI come from the germline V gene. The CDR3 region is CASSSRPNSPLHF. For the CDR3, the DNA is TGTGCCAGCAGTTCCAGACCAAATTCACCCCTCCACTTT.

This clonotype appeared a few times. The chain carries TRBV30 and TRBJ1-6; no reliable D call. Germline V lookup: CDR1 GTSNPN, CDR2 SVGIG (reference sequence). The CDR3 length is 14 residues. V gave up 4 bases and J gave up 7 bases, with 14 bases separating them. The CDR3 DNA is TGTGCCTGGATAGAGGCAGGAGGGAATTCACCCCTCCACTTT. Translating it yields CAWIEAGGNSPLHF.

The V call is TRBV7-2, the J call TRBJ2-1; 12 bases fit TRBD2. CDR3 size: 15 residues. Germline loops: CDR1 SGHTA, CDR2 FQGNSA. Germline trimming cut 5 bases from V and 7 bases from J; bases unmatched to any gene: 6. The CDR3 is CASSPRLAGVNEQFF. CDR3 coding DNA: TGTGCCAGCAGCCCAAGACTAGCGGGAGTGAATGAGCAGTTCTTC.

This sequence joins TRBV6-1 and TRBJ2-2; D assignment may be TRBD1 or TRBD2 (5 bases each). CDR1 and CDR2 (germline): MNHNS, SASEGT. The CDR3 has 15 amino acids. The V end lost 7 bases, the J end lost 4 bases, and 16 bases lay between the germline ends. This chain's CDR3 is CASTEGGGSTGELFF. The CDR3 DNA is TGTGCCAGCACCGAAGGTGGGGGAAGCACCGGGGAGCTGTTTTTT.

This clonotype was recorded many times. The gene calls are TRBV20-1 and TRBJ2-1, with D unresolved. CDR1 DFQATT and CDR2 SNEGSKA come from the germline V gene (reference sequence). Trimming took off 6 bases at V and 4 bases at J, with 10 bases between the two ends. The CDR3 has 12 amino acids. The DNA for the CDR3 is TGCAGTGCCCCCCAGGATTACAATGAGCAGTTCTTC. Its protein product is CSAPQDYNEQFF.

This chain links TRBV7-6 with TRBJ2-1; 8 nucleotides line up with TRBD2. With 5 bases clipped from V and 4 bases from J, the junction kept 10 bases outside the gene matches. The CDR3 contains 16 residues. From germline, CDR1 is SGHVS and CDR2 FNYEAQ. The CDR3 DNA is TGTGCCAGCAGCCCCCCCCGGGGGGGTGTTTACAATGAGCAGTTCTTC. Residues: CASSPPRGGVYNEQFF.

This clonotype occurred many times. The chain combines TRBV6-1 with TRBJ2-4; 8 bases are shared with TRBD1. The CDR3 is 14 residues long. V was pared by 5 bases and J by 6 bases, with 6 bases of the junction left unmatched. Germline lookup yields CDR1 MNHNS and CDR2 SASEGT. The CDR3 DNA reads TGTGCCAGCAGTACAGGGGGTTTCGGAAACATTCAGTACTTC. It yields the protein CASSTGGFGNIQYF.

The V gene is TRBV6-5, the J gene TRBJ2-5; 9 bases align to TRBD1. Germline V lookup: CDR1 MNHEY, CDR2 SVGAGI. Trimming cost V 10 bases and J 6 bases; bases outside gene matches: 12. The CDR3 runs to 14 residues. The CDR3 region is CATTRGQGRQTQYF. CDR3 nucleotides: TGTGCCACAACCCGGGGACAGGGTAGGCAGACCCAGTACTTC.

This clonotype was recorded many times. The CDR3 loop reads CASSPGQGTYGYTF. CDR3 DNA: TGTGCCAGCAGTCCGGGACAGGGGACCTATGGCTACACCTTC. The chain joins TRBV28 to TRBJ1-2, with 10 bases matching TRBD1. Unmatched junction bases numbered 4, after V lost 5 bases and J lost 4 bases. Looked up from germline, CDR1 is MDHEN and CDR2 is SYDVKM. This CDR3 has 14 residues.

The chain has TRBV3-1 and TRBJ2-2; TRBD2 agrees at 10 bases. The germline V gene encodes CDR1 LGHDT and CDR2 YNNKEL (reference sequence). With 2 bases clipped from V and 7 bases from J, the junction kept 10 bases outside the gene matches. CDR3 length equals 17 residues. CDR3 sequence: CASSQYRGTSEFGELFF. CDR3 in DNA: TGTGCCAGCAGCCAATATAGGGGGACTAGCGAGTTCGGGGAGCTGTTTTTT. The full variable domain, completed using reference TRBV3-1 and TRBJ2-2, is DTAVSQTPKYLVTQMGNDKSIKCEQNLGHDTMYWYKQDSKKFLKIMFSYNNKELIINETVPNRFSPKSPDKAHLNLHINSLELGDSAVYFCASSQYRGTSEFGELFFGEGSRLTVL.

This chain links TRBV7-2 with TRBJ2-1; D is ambiguous. V was pared by 4 bases and J by 5 bases, with 12 bases between. The CDR3 contains 14 residues. The V gene's germline CDR1 is SGHTA and CDR2 FQGNSA. CDR3 residues: CASSSSLSNNEQFF. The CDR3 DNA sequence: TGTGCCAGCAGCTCTTCACTGAGTAACAATGAGCAGTTCTTC.

The chain combines TRBV19 with TRBJ1-5; 9 nucleotides agree with TRBD1. The CDR3 runs 15 residues. J lost 6 bases, V lost 4 bases, and 7 bases had no gene match. Germline values: CDR1 LNHDA, CDR2 SQIVND (reference sequence). CDR3 nucleotides: TGTGCCAGTAGTAACGGACAGGGGATGGCTCAGCCCCAGCATTTT. It translates to CASSNGQGMAQPQHF.

This rearrangement joins TRBV11-1 to TRBJ2-7; a possible D gene is TRBD1 (6 bases). CDR3 length: 14 amino acids. The V gene lost 5 bases and the J gene lost 5 bases, with 16 bases spanning the gap. The V gene's germline CDR1 is SGHAT and CDR2 FQDESV (reference sequence). The CDR3 sequence is CASSPRDKAHEQYF. Written as DNA, the CDR3 is TGTGCCAGCAGCCCCCGGGACAAGGCCCACGAGCAGTACTTC.

This clonotype was picked up many times. Sequence at one end of the junction differs from germline and may be a read error. The chain uses TRBV19 and TRBJ2-2; the D call may be TRBD1 or TRBD2 (6 bases each). CDR1 is LNHDA and CDR2 is SQIVND in the germline V gene (reference sequence). CDR3 length: 16 amino acids. The chain's CDR3 is CASREGGPPNTRELFF. The CDR3 bases are TGTGCCAGCCGAGAGGGGGGACCGCCGAACACCAGGGAGCTGTTTTTT. The full variable domain, rest sourced from reference TRBV19 and TRBJ2-2, is DGGITQSPKYLFRKEGQNVTLSCEQNLNHDAMYWYRQDPGQGLRLIYYSQIVNDFQKGDIAEGYSVSREKKESFPLTVTSAQKNPTAFYLCASREGGPPNTRELFFGEGSRLTVL.

Here the CDR3 reads CSARDLPGGSEAFF. CDR3 nucleotides: TGCAGTGCTAGAGATTTGCCAGGGGGCTCTGAAGCTTTCTTT. This chain joins TRBV20-1 and TRBJ1-1, with TRBD1 matching 8 bases. This CDR3 has 14 amino acids. Germline lookup yields CDR1 DFQATT and CDR2 SNEGSKA (reference sequence). Trimming at V came to 0 bases and at J to 6 bases, leaving 6 bases not matched to a gene.